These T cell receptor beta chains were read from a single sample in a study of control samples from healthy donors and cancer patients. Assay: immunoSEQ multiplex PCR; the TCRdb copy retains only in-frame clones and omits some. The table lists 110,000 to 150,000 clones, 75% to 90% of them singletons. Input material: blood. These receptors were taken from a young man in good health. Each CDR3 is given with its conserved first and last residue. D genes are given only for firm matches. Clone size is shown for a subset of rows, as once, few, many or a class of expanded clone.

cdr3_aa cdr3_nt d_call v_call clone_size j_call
CASSYGREGHEQYF TGTGCCAGCAGTTACGGTCGGGAGGGCCACGAGCAGTACTTC TRBD2 TRBV6-2/TRBV6-3 many TRBJ2-7
CASSPGPSSYNEQFF TGTGCCAGCTCACCTGGACCAAGCTCCTACAATGAGCAGTTCTTC - TRBV18 - TRBJ2-1
CARHPDGGGTGELFF TGTGCCAGACACCCTGACGGGGGGGGCACCGGGGAGCTGTTTTTT TRBD2 TRBV19 - TRBJ2-2
CASSVGVSMPDTQYF TGTGCCAGCAGCGTAGGGGTTAGTATGCCAGATACGCAGTATTTT - TRBV9 - TRBJ2-3
CASSMGQTRDTQYF TGCGCCAGCAGCATGGGACAGACGAGAGATACGCAGTATTTT TRBD1 TRBV5-1 few TRBJ2-3
CASTPSGDSYEQYF TGCGCCAGCACCCCTAGCGGGGACTCCTACGAGCAGTACTTC TRBD2 TRBV5-1 - TRBJ2-7
CASSQQGYEQYF TGTGCCAGCAGCCAACAGGGTTACGAGCAGTACTTC - TRBV27 - TRBJ2-7
CSVERGQETQYF TGCAGCGTTGAAAGAGGGCAAGAGACCCAGTACTTC - TRBV29-1 - TRBJ2-5
CASSLAAENNQPQHF TGTGCCAGCAGCCTAGCGGCCGAAAACAATCAGCCCCAGCATTTT - TRBV7-6 - TRBJ1-5
CASSPTSGRAGELFF TGTGCCAGCAGCCCGACTAGCGGGAGGGCCGGGGAGCTGTTTTTT TRBD2 TRBV7-2 - TRBJ2-2
CASALGQGFPNQPQHF TGTGCCAGCGCTCTAGGACAGGGTTTTCCAAATCAGCCCCAGCATTTT TRBD1 TRBV27 - TRBJ1-5
CASSLARDTRYTF TGTGCCAGCAGTTTAGCCCGGGACACCCGCTACACCTTC - TRBV12-3/TRBV12-4 - TRBJ1-2
CAWRGTRDYDEQFF TGTGCCTGGAGAGGCACCCGGGACTATGATGAGCAGTTCTTC TRBD2 TRBV30 once TRBJ2-1
CASGTAYYNEQFF TGTGCCAGCGGGACAGCTTACTACAATGAGCAGTTCTTC TRBD1 TRBV7-3 - TRBJ2-1
CASSPSQGYGYTF TGTGCCAGCAGCCCCTCTCAGGGGTATGGCTACACCTTC - TRBV7-9 - TRBJ1-2
CASSQISTSGREQYF TGTGCCAGCAGCCAGATTTCTACTAGCGGGCGCGAGCAGTACTTC TRBD2 TRBV3-1/TRBV3-2 - TRBJ2-7